A single TCR beta chain is shown here with its context. What it binds is not known. At the time of sampling, donors were nominally healthy, though unrecorded immune exposures were likely. The data derive from a study of cytomegalovirus exposure and HLA in healthy donors. General study results and limits: Analyses of presence and absence presupposed an approximately uniform sequencing depth across donors. The study dropped some indistinguishable V segments, TRBV6-2 and TRBV6-3 among them. Productive status was seen about 90% or about 30% of the time for most TCR beta V segments in an earlier analysis.

Amplification used 60 Vbeta primers and 13 Jbeta primers. This table comes from immunoSEQ multiplex PCR, and its TCRdb copy is limited to in-frame clones, with some not included. The table gives some 110,000 clones; the top ten clones make up about 2.5% of it. From germline, CDR1 is SGHAT and CDR2 FQNNGV. Trimming left V 1 base short and J 2 bases short, with 7 bases between. The CDR3 extends over 14 amino acids. V usage is TRBV11-2 and J usage is TRBJ2-3; D might be TRBD1 (5 bases). The receptor's source is a man under 40 in good health and CMV-seronegative. Sequencing was performed on PBMCs. CDR3 sequence (DNA): TGTGCCAGCAGCTTAGGACAGAACACAGATACGCAGTATTTT. It translates to CASSLGQNTDTQYF. Full variable domain (outside the CDR3, taken from reference TRBV11-2 and TRBJ2-3): EAGVAQSPRYKIIEKRQSVAFWCNPISGHATLYWYQQILGQGPKLLIQFQNNGVVDDSQLPKDRFSAERLKGVDSTLKIQPAKLEDSAVYLCASSLGQNTDTQYFGPGTRLTVL.